This TCR beta chain was identified during a study of molecular identifiers for immune sequencing clone quantification. The overall study: Replicate RNA came from about 20,000 or 100,000 naive CD8 cells and was split five ways, and four parts were sequenced. Whole-study results and caveats: Clones above 20 RNA copies contained over 99% of effector molecules and under 1% of naive molecules.

The bulk TCR libraries were made with methods described before and with listed TCR primers. TCRdb re-derived calls from the PCR reads in MiXCR, one entry per CDR3 protein. Among around 89,000 distinct CDR3 sequences listed, 15% to 20% were seen once. In its sample, this clonotype was seen many times. The antigen is undetermined. Per the germline V gene, CDR1 is LNHDA and CDR2 is SQIVND (reference sequence). The CDR3 is made up of 15 amino acids. V was pared by 3 bases and J by 3 bases, with 6 bases of the junction left unmatched. Sorting isolated naive CD8 T cells as CD8+CD4-CCR7+CD45RA+ events. Sample: naive CD8+ T cells from blood, with Jurkat cell RNA spiked in. Documented subset: FACS-sorted CD8+CD4-CCR7+CD45RA+ naive T cells. The receptor was isolated from a human donor in good health. Some libraries in this study had Jurkat cell RNA spiked in. The chain carries TRBV19 and TRBJ2-3, with 7 bases aligning to TRBD2. This CDR3 reads CASSISGEGTDTQYF. In DNA form, the CDR3 reads TGTGCCAGTAGTATCTCCGGGGAGGGGACAGATACGCAGTATTTT.